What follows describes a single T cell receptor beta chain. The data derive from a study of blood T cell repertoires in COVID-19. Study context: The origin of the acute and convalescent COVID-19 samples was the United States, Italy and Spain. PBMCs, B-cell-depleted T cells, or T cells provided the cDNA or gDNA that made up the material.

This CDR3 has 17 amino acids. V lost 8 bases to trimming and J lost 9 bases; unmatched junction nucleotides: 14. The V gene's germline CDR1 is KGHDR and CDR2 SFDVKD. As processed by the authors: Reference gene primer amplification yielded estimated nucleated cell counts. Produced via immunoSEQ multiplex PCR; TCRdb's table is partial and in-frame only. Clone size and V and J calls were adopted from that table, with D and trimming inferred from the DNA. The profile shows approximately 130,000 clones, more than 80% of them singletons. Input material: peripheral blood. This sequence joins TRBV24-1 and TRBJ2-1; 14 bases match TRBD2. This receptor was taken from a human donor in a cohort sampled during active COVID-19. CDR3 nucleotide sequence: TGTGCCACCAAGTTAAATACCGGGACTAGCGGGAGAGGTGAGCAGTTCTTC. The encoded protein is CATKLNTGTSGRGEQFF.